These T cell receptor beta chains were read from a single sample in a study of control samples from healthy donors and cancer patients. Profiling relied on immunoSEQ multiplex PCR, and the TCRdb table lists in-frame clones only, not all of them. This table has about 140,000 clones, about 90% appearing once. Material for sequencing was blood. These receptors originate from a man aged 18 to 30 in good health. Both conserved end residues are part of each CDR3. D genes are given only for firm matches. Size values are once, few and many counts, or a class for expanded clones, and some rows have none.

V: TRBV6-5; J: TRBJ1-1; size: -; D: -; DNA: TGTGCCAGCAGTTCTTTCCGGACGAACACTGAAGCTTTCTTT; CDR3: CASSSFRTNTEAFF
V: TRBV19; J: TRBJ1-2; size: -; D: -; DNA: TGTGCCAGTAGTTCCGGGCGGGGCTACACCTTC; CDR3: CASSSGRGYTF
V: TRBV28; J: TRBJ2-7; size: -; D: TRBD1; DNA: TGTGCCAGCAGTCAACGGGACAGAGGCTACGAGCAGTACTTC; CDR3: CASSQRDRGYEQYF
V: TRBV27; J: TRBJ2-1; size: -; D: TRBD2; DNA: TGTGCCAGCAGTTTCGGTAGCGGGGGACCCTACAATGAGCAGTTCTTC; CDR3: CASSFGSGGPYNEQFF
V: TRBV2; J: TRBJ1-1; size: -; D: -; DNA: TGTGCCAGCAGTGACAGGCAGGGAGGGACTGAAGCTTTCTTT; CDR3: CASSDRQGGTEAFF
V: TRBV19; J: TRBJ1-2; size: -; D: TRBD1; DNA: TGTGCCAGCAGGCGCGGGACAGCGAATAACGTGGACTATGGCTACACCTTC; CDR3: CASRRGTANNVDYGYTF
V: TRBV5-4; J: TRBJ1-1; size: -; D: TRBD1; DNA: TGTGCCAGCAGCTCACAGGGGGCTAGCACTGAAGCTTTCTTT; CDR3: CASSSQGASTEAFF
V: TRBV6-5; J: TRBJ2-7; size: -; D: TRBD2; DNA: TGTGCCAGCAGTTTCCTGACTAGCGGCTCCTACGAGCAGTACTTC; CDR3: CASSFLTSGSYEQYF
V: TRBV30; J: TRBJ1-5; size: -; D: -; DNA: TGTGCCTGGAGTGGGGTTAGCAATCAGCCCCAGCATTTT; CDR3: CAWSGVSNQPQHF
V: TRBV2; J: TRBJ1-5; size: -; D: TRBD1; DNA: TGTGCCAGCAGTGAGACGACAGGGTATCAGCCCCAGCATTTT; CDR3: CASSETTGYQPQHF
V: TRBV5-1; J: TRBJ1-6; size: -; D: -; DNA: TGCGCCAGCAGCTTGGCCGGCCCAGGGCACCTATATGGGAATTCACCCCTCCACTTT; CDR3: CASSLAGPGHLYGNSPLHF
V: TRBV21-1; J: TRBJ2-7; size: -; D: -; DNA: TGTGCCAGCAGCCTTGGGGGTAGCGGGGGGACCTCCTACGAGCAGTACTTC; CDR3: CASSLGGSGGTSYEQYF
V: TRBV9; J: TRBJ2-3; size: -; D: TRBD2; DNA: TGTGCCAGCAGCGGAGGGGAAACTAGCGGTCCCACAGATACGCAGTATTTT; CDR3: CASSGGETSGPTDTQYF
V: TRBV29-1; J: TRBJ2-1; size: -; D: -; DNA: TGCAGCGTTGACGGGGGGCGCCATCCTTACAATGAGCAGTTCTTC; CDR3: CSVDGGRHPYNEQFF
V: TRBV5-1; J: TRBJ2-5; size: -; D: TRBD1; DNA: TGCGCCAGCAGCATAGGGACAGGTTACGGGGAGACCCAGTACTTC; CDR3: CASSIGTGYGETQYF
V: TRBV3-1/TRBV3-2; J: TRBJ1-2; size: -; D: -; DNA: TGTGCCAGCAGCCAAGGGGCTTCCTATGGCTACACCTTC; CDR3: CASSQGASYGYTF
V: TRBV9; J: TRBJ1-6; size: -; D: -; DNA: TGTGCCAGCAGCGCGGACAACAGAGTCTATAATTCACCCCTCCACTTT; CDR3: CASSADNRVYNSPLHF
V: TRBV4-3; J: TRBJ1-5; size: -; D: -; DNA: TGCGCCAGCAGCCTTGGGGGCGGTCAGCCCCAGCATTTT; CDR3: CASSLGGGQPQHF
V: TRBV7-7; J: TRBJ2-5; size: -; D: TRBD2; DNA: TGTGCCAGCAGCTCGGATCCGGGGGGGGGAGAGACCCAGTACTTC; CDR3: CASSSDPGGGETQYF
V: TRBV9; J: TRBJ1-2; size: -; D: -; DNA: TGTGCCAGCAGCACACAGGGTCCCTATGGCTACACCTTC; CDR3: CASSTQGPYGYTF
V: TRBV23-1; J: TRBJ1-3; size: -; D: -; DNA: TGCGCCAGCAGTCAGAACGGGGTCTCTGGAAACACCATATATTTT; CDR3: CASSQNGVSGNTIYF
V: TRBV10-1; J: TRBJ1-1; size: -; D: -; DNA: TGCGCCACCGCCCGGGAGCGTCACACTGAAGCTTTCTTT; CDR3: CATARERHTEAFF
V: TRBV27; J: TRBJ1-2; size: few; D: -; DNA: TGTGCCAGCAGTTTATCGGCAGGGAACTATGGCTACACCTTC; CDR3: CASSLSAGNYGYTF